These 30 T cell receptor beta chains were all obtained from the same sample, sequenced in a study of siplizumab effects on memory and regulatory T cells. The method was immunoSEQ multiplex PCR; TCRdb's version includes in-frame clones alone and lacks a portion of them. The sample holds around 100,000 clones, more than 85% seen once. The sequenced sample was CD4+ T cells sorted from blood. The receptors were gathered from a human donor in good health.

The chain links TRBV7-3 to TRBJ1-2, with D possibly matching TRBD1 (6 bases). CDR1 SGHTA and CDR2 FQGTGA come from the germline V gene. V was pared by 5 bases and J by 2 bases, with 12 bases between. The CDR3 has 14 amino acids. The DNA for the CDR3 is TGTGCCAGCAGCCCGGGACAATTGAACTATGGCTACACCTTC. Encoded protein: CASSPGQLNYGYTF.

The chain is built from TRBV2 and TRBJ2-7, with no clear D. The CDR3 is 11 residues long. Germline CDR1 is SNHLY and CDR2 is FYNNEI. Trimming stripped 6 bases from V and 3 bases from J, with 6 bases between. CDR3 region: CASRQFYEQYF. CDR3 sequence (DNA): TGTGCCAGCAGACAATTCTACGAGCAGTACTTC.

The CDR3 protein is CAWSVGQETQYF. CDR3 DNA: TGTGCCTGGAGTGTAGGGCAAGAGACCCAGTACTTC. The J gene is TRBJ2-5, the V gene TRBV30; D is undetermined. This CDR3 contains 12 residues. Germline CDR1 and CDR2: GTSNPN and SVGIG (reference sequence). The V gene lost 0 bases and the J gene lost 2 bases, with 4 bases spanning the gap. The full variable domain, rest sourced from reference TRBV30 and TRBJ2-5, is SQTIHQWPATLVQPVGSPLSLECTVEGTSNPNLYWYRQAAGRGLQLLFYSVGIGQISSEVPQNLSASRPQDRQFILSSKKLLLSDSGFYLCAWSVGQETQYFGPGTRLLVL.

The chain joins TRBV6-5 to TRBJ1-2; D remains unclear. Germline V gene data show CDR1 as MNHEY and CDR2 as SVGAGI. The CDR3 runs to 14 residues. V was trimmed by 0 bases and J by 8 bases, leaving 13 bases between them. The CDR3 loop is CASSYSNFRGGYTF. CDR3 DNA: TGTGCCAGCAGTTACTCGAACTTTAGAGGCGGCTACACCTTC.

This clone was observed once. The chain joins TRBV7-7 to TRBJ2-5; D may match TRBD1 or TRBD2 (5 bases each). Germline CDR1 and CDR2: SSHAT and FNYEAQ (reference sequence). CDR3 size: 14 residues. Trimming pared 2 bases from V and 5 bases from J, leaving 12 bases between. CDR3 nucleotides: TGTGCCAGCAGCTTATTTGGGACGGGTGAGACCCAGTACTTC. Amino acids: CASSLFGTGETQYF. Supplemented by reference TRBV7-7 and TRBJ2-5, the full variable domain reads GAGVSQSPRYKVTKRGQDVTLRCDPISSHATLYWYQQALGQGPEFLTYFNYEAQPDKSGLPSDRFSAERPEGSISTLTIQRTEQRDSAMYRCASSLFGTGETQYFGPGTRLLVL.

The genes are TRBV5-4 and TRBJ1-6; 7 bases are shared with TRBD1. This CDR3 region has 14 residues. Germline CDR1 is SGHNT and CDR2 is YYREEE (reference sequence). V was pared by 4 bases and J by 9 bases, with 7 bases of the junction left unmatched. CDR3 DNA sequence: TGTGCCAGCAGCACGACAGGGACGACTTCACCCCTCCACTTT. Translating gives CASSTTGTTSPLHF.

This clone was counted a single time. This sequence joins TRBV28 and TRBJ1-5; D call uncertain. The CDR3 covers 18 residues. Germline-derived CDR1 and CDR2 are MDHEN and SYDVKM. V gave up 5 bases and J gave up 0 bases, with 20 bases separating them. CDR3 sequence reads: CASSPGAWGLDSNQPQHF. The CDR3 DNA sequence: TGTGCCAGCAGTCCGGGAGCTTGGGGTTTGGATAGCAATCAGCCCCAGCATTTT.

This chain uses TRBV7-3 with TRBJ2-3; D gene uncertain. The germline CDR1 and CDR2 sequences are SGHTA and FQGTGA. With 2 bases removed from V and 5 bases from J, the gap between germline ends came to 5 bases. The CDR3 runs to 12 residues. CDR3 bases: TGTGCCAGCAGCTTACCCGAAGATACGCAGTATTTT. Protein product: CASSLPEDTQYF.

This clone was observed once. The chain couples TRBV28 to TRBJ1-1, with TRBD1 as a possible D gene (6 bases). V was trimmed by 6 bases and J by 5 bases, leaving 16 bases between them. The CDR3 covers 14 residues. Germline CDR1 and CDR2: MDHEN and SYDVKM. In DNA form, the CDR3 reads TGTGCCAGCAGACCGGGACATCCAGCGACTGAAGCTTTCTTT. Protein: CASRPGHPATEAFF.

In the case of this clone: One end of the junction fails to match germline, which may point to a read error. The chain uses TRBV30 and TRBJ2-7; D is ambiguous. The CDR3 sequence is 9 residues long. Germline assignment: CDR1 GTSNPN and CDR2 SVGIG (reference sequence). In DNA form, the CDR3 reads TGTGCCTGGAGTGCCCACGGCCCCTTC. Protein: CAWSAHGPF. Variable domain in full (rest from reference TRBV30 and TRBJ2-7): SQTIHQWPATLVQPVGSPLSLECTVEGTSNPNLYWYRQAAGRGLQLLFYSVGIGQISSEVPQNLSASRPQDRQFILSSKKLLLSDSGFYLCAWSAHGPFGPGTRLTVT.

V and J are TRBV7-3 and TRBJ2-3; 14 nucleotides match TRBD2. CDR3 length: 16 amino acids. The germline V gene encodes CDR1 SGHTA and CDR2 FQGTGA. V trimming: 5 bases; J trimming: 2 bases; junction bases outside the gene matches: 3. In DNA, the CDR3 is TGTGCCAGCAGCCTGGGACTAGCGGGGGTCACAGATACGCAGTATTTT. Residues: CASSLGLAGVTDTQYF. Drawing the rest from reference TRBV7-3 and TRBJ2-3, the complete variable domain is GAGVSQTPSNKVTEKGKYVELRCDPISGHTALYWYRQSLGQGPEFLIYFQGTGAADDSGLPNDRFFAVRPEGSVSTLKIQRTERGDSAVYLCASSLGLAGVTDTQYFGPGTRLTVL.

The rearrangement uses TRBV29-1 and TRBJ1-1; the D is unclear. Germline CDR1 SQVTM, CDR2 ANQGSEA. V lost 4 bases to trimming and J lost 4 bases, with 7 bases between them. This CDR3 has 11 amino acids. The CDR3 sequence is CSVGVVTEAFF. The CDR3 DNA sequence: TGCAGCGTTGGGGTCGTCACTGAAGCTTTCTTT.

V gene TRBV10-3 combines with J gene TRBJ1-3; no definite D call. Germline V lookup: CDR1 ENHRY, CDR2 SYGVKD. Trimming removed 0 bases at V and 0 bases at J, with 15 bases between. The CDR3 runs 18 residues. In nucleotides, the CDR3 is TGTGCCATCAGTGAGTCGTTAGGGCAGGTCTACTCTGGAAACACCATATATTTT. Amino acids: CAISESLGQVYSGNTIYF.

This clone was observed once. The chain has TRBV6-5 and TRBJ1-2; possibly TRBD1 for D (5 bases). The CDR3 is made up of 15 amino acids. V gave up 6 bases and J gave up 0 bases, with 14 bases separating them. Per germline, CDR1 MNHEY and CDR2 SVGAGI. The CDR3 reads CASSFRQPANYGYTF. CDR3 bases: TGTGCCAGCAGCTTCAGACAGCCAGCTAACTATGGCTACACCTTC.

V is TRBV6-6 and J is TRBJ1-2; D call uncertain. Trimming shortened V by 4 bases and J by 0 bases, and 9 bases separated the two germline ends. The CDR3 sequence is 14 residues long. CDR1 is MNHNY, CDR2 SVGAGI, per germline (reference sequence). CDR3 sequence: CASSSDGANYGYTF. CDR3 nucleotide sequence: TGTGCCAGCAGTTCGGACGGCGCTAACTATGGCTACACCTTC.

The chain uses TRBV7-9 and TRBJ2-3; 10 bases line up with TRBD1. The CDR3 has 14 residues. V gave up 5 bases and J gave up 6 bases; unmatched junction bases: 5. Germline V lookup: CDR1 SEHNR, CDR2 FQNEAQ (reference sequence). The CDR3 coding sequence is TGTGCCAGCAGCCCGGACAGGGGGTCTGATACGCAGTATTTT. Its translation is CASSPDRGSDTQYF. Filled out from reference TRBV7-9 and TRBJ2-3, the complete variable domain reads DTGVSQNPRHKITKRGQNVTFRCDPISEHNRLYWYRQTLGQGPEFLTYFQNEAQLEKSRLLSDRFSAERPKGSFSTLEIQRTEQGDSAMYLCASSPDRGSDTQYFGPGTRLTVL.

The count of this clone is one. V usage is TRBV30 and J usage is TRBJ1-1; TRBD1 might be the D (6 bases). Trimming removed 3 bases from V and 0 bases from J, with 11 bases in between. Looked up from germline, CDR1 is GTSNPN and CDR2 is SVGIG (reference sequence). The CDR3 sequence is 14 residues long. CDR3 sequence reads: CAWRSGTLNTEAFF. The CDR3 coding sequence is TGTGCCTGGAGATCCGGGACACTGAACACTGAAGCTTTCTTT.

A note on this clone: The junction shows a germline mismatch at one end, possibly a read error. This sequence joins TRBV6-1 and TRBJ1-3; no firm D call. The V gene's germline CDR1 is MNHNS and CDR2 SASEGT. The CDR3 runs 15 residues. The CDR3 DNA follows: TGTGCCGGCAGTCAATACATTTTCTCAGGAAACACCATATATTTT. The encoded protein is CAGSQYIFSGNTIYF.

The CDR3 loop reads CASSFGGDYGYTF. CDR3 coding DNA: TGTGCCAGCAGTTTTGGGGGGGACTATGGCTACACCTTC. The V gene is TRBV5-6, the J gene TRBJ1-2, with D possibly matching TRBD1 (5 bases). The germline V gene encodes CDR1 SGHDT and CDR2 YYEEEE. The V end lost 5 bases, the J end lost 3 bases, and 11 bases lay between the germline ends. The CDR3 is made up of 13 amino acids.

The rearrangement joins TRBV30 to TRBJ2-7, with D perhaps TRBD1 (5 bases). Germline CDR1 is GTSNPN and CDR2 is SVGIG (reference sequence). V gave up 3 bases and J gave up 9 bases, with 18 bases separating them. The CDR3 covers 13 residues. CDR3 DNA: TGTGCCTGGAGAGGTCCATTCAGGGTCCGGCAGTACTTC. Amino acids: CAWRGPFRVRQYF.

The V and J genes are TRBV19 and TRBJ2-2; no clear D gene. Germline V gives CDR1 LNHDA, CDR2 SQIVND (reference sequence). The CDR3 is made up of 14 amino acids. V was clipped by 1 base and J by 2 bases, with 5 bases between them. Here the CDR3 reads CASSIATNTGELFF. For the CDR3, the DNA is TGTGCCAGTAGTATAGCGACAAACACCGGGGAGCTGTTTTTT.

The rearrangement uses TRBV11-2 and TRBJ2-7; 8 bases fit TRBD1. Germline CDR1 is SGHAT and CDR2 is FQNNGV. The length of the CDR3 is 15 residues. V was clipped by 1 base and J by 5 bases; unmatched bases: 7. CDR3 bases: TGTGCCAGCAGCTTAGCCCTGACAGGGGCTGACGAGCAGTACTTC. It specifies CASSLALTGADEQYF. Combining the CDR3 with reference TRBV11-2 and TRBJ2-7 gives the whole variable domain EAGVAQSPRYKIIEKRQSVAFWCNPISGHATLYWYQQILGQGPKLLIQFQNNGVVDDSQLPKDRFSAERLKGVDSTLKIQPAKLEDSAVYLCASSLALTGADEQYFGPGTRLTVT.

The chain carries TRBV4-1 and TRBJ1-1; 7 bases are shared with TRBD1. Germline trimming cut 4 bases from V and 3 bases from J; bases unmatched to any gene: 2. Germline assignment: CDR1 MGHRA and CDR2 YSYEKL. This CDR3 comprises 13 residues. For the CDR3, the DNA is TGCGCCAGCAGCCCGACAGGGTACACTGAAGCTTTCTTT. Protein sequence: CASSPTGYTEAFF.

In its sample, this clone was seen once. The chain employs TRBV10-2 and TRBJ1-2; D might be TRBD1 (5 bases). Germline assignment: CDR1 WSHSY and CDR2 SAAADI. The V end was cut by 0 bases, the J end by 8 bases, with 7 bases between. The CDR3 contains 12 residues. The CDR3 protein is CASSESWGGYTF. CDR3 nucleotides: TGCGCCAGCAGTGAGTCTTGGGGGGGCTACACCTTC.

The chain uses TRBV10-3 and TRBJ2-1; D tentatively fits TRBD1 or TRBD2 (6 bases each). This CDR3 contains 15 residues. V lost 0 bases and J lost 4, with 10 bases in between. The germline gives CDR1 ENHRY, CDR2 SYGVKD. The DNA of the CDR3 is TGTGCCATCAGTGAGTCGGGGGCGGGATACAATGAGCAGTTCTTC. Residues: CAISESGAGYNEQFF.

The CDR3: CASSYRLDRIYGYTF. DNA of the CDR3: TGTGCCAGCAGTTACCGCTTAGACAGGATCTATGGCTACACCTTC. V and J are TRBV28 and TRBJ1-2; a weak D match, TRBD1 (6 bases). The CDR3 totals 15 residues. The V end lost 4 bases, the J end lost 4 bases, and 16 bases lay between the germline ends. Germline CDR1 and CDR2: MDHEN and SYDVKM.

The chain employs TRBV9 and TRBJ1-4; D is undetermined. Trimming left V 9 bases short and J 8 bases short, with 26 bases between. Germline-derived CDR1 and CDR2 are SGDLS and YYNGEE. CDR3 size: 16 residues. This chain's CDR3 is CATIGERTSPREKLFF. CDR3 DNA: TGTGCCACCATCGGGGAAAGGACCAGCCCACGAGAAAAACTGTTTTTT.

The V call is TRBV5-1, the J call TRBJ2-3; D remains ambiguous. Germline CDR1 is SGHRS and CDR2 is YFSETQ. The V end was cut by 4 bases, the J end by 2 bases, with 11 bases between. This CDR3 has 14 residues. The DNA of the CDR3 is TGCGCCAGCAGCGTAATAGTAAACACAGATACGCAGTATTTT. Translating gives CASSVIVNTDTQYF. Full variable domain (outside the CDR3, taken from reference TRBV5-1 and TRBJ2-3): KAGVTQTPRYLIKTRGQQVTLSCSPISGHRSVSWYQQTPGQGLQFLFEYFSETQRNKGNFPGRFSGRQFSNSRSEMNVSTLELGDSALYLCASSVIVNTDTQYFGPGTRLTVL.

The CDR3 region is CAWSPGRMAAGNTIYF. The CDR3 DNA follows: TGTGCCTGGAGCCCCGGGAGGATGGCAGCTGGAAACACCATATATTTT. The V call is TRBV30, the J call TRBJ1-3; D uncertain. Germline V gives CDR1 GTSNPN, CDR2 SVGIG (reference sequence). V shed 3 bases and J shed 2 bases, with 17 bases lying between them. This CDR3 has 16 residues.

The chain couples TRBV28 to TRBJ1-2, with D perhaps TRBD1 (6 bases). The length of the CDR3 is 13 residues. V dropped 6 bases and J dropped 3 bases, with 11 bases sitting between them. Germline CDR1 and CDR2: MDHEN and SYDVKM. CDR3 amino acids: CASRQGPYYGYTF. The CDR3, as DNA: TGTGCCAGCAGACAGGGACCCTACTATGGCTACACCTTC.